The text below deals with one T cell receptor beta chain. Antigen specificity is unknown. It was with 60 Vbeta and 13 Jbeta primers that the PCR ran. The repertoire was sequenced with immunoSEQ multiplex PCR; TCRdb's copy has only in-frame clones and lacks some. This repertoire includes 68,000 or so clones. These data originate in a study of cytomegalovirus exposure and HLA in healthy donors. Across the study: There were nearly 120 million unique TCR beta sequences, drawn from about 200 million T cells, in an earlier analysis. Unique TCRs from HLA-typed donors, approximately 80 million of them, were held in an early data release. General observations from the study: Reported results showed that the classifier diagnosed cytomegalovirus status with high specificity and sensitivity. About 180 TCR beta chains were listed as cytomegalovirus-associated.

CDR3 length: 15 amino acids. The V gene lost 6 bases and the J gene lost 0 bases, with 15 bases spanning the gap. Germline lookup yields CDR1 SQVTM and CDR2 ANQGSEA. This TCR was recovered from a female donor in good health and CMV-seropositive. This chain joins TRBV29-1 and TRBJ2-1; possibly TRBD2 for D (5 bases). Sequencing input: PBMCs. CDR3 in amino acids: CSVPRAEVSYNEQFF. The DNA for the CDR3 is TGCAGCGTCCCACGGGCGGAGGTCTCCTACAATGAGCAGTTCTTC.